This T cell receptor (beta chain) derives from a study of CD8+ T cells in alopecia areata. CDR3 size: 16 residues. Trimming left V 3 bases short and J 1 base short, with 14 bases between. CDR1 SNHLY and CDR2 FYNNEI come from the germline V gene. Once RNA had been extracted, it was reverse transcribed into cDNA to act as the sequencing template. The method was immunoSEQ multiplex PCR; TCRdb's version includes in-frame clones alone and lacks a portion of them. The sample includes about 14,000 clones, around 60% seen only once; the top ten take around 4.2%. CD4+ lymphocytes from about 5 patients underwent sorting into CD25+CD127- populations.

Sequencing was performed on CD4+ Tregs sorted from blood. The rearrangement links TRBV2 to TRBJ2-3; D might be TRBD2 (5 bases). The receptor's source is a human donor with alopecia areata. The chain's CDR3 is CASSDGRDYGTDTQYF. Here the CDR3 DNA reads TGTGCCAGCAGTGACGGTCGAGACTACGGCACAGATACGCAGTATTTT.